This T cell receptor (beta chain) was identified in a study of blood T cell repertoires in COVID-19. This table comes from immunoSEQ multiplex PCR, and its TCRdb copy is limited to in-frame clones, with some not included. The sample comprises 100,000 or so clones, over 85% of which are singletons, and around 6% rests with the top ten. The length of the CDR3 is 13 residues. V gave up 8 bases and J gave up 5 bases; unmatched junction bases: 7. Germline-derived CDR1 and CDR2 are GTSNPN and SVGIG (reference sequence). This rearrangement joins TRBV30 to TRBJ1-1; 11 bases map to TRBD1. The source is a man between 65 and 85 years old with acute or convalescent COVID-19. The sample consisted of peripheral blood. DNA for the CDR3: TGTGCCGGACGGACAGGGGGCGCGACTGAAGCTTTCTTT. Translating gives CAGRTGGATEAFF. Based on the CDR3 plus reference TRBV30 and TRBJ1-1, the full variable domain is SQTIHQWPATLVQPVGSPLSLECTVEGTSNPNLYWYRQAAGRGLQLLFYSVGIGQISSEVPQNLSASRPQDRQFILSSKKLLLSDSGFYLCAGRTGGATEAFFGQGTRLTVV.